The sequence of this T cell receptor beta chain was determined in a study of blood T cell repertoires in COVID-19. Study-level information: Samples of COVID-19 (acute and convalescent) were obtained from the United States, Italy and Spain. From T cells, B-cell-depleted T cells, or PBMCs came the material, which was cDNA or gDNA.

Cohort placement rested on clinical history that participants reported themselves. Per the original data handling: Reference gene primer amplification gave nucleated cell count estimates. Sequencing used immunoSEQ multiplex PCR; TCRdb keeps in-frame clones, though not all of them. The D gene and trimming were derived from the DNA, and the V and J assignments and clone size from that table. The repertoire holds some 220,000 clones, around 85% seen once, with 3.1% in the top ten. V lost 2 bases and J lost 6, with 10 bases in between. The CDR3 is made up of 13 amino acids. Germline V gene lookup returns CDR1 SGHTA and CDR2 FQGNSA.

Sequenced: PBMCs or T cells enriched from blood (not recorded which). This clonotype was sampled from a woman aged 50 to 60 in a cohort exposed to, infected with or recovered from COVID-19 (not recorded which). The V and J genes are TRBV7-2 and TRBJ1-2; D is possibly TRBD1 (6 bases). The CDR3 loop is CASSLRGSNGYTF. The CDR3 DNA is TGTGCCAGCAGCTTAAGGGGGAGTAATGGCTACACCTTC.